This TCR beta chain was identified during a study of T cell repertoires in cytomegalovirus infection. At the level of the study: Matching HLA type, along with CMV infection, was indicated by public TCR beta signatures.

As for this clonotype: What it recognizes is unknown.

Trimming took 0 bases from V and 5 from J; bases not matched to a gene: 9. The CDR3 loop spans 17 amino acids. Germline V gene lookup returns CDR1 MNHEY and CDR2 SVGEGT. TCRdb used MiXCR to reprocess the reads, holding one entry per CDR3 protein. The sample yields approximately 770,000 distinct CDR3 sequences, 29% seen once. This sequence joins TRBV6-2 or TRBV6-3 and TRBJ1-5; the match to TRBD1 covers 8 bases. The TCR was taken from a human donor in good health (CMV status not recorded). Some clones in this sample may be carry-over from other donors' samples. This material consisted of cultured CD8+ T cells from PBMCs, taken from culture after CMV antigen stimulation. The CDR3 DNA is TGTGCCAGCAGTTACTCGAGAGGACAGGGCACTGATCAGCCCCAGCATTTT. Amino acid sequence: CASSYSRGQGTDQPQHF.